This T cell receptor beta chain was captured by sequencing in a study of cytomegalovirus exposure and HLA in healthy donors. Study-level points and caveats: The study listed 150 to 200 cytomegalovirus-associated TCR beta chains. In vitro, a few CMV-associated chains proved specific for CMV antigens. In presence/absence analyses, roughly uniform sequencing depth across donors was assumed.

PCR used 60 Vbeta primers and 13 Jbeta primers. Authors' processing steps: Some 11 million shared chains were among the about 80 million unique TCR beta chains that a later analysis counted. The protocol was immunoSEQ multiplex PCR, while the TCRdb copy is restricted to in-frame clones and leaves out a portion. The V and J calls and clone size are taken from that table; D and trimming were inferred from the DNA. This sample carries approximately 260,000 clones, about four fifths of them seen once, and the ten largest clones take approximately 2%. Trimming took 0 bases from V and 1 from J, leaving 8 bases between them. The CDR3 has 14 residues. Regarding this clone: Its antigen is not known.

What was sequenced was PBMCs. The gene calls are TRBV5-3 and TRBJ2-7, with D uncertain. TRBV5-3 is sorted into the ORF group, with uncertain function. This TCR came from a woman in her forties in good health and CMV-seropositive. CDR3 sequence: CARSLAGESYEQYF. Written as DNA, the CDR3 is TGTGCCAGAAGCTTGGCTGGAGAGTCCTACGAGCAGTACTTC.